This T cell receptor beta chain originates from a study of beta chain features in type 1 diabetes. General study results and limits: Shorter TCRB CDR3s, moderately but significantly so, marked every one of the four CD4+ subsets in Type 1 diabetes patients. Lower insertion and higher deletion counts appeared at VDJ junctions in type 1 diabetes patients.

Germline V gene sequence: CDR1 SQVTM, CDR2 ANQGSEA. Trimming at V came to 6 bases and at J to 0 bases, leaving 9 bases not matched to a gene. The CDR3 runs to 17 residues. The investigators reverse transcribed all of the isolated RNA, so they sequenced expressed TCRB transcripts. Here immunoSEQ multiplex PCR was the method, and the copy in TCRdb shows in-frame clones only, minus some. The sample lists 150,000 to 200,000 clones, roughly 60% occurring once. This clone appeared a single time. Its matching antigen is unknown. The receptor was derived from a man aged 30 to 45 with type 1 diabetes. The J gene is TRBJ2-3, the V gene TRBV29-1, with TRBD2 matching 13 bases. The sequencing sample was made of naive CD4+ T cells from blood. DNA for the CDR3: TGCAGCGTCCTCGGGACTAGCGGGGCCTCTAGCACAGATACGCAGTATTTT. Its protein is CSVLGTSGASSTDTQYF.